This TCR beta chain was documented in a study of T cells after yellow fever vaccination. CDR1 is SGHTA and CDR2 is FQGNSA in the germline V gene. The CDR3 has 14 amino acids. Trimming cost V 11 bases and J 12 bases, with 26 bases left between them. As for this clonotype: Its antigen is unidentified.

Study conclusions and caveats: Weaker, the secondary response had a peak occurring faster, on day 5 versus 15. In post-booster samples, most primary-vaccination clones reappeared (around 95% CD4, 75% to 90% CD8). Researchers cautioned that FACS-sorted repertoires could harbor abundant clonotypes contaminating from the bulk population.

The study made its TCR cDNA through 5'RACE template switching. That step introduced a universal primer site along with UMIs. TCRdb re-derived calls from the 5' RACE reads in MiXCR, one entry per CDR3 protein. The sample shows 600,000 to 750,000 distinct CDR3 sequences, roughly an eighth of them seen only once. The receptor comes from a man younger than 40 who received the YFV17D yellow fever vaccine. This sequence joins TRBV7-2 and TRBJ2-1; weak D call: TRBD2 (5 bases). This specimen consisted of PBMCs, obtained on the day of the yellow fever booster vaccination. CDR3 sequence: CAGERERSKGGQFF. The CDR3 nucleotides read TGTGCCGGGGAGAGAGAACGGTCGAAGGGTGGGCAGTTCTTC.